A selection of T cell receptor beta chains follows, all from one sample in a study of cytomegalovirus exposure and HLA in healthy donors. TCRdb keeps only in-frame clones here, not all; method: immunoSEQ multiplex PCR. The repertoire holds about 160,000 clones, with approximately 80% as singletons. The sample comprised PBMCs. The receptors were gathered from a young man in good health and CMV-seropositive. Both conserved end residues are part of each CDR3. A D gene is named only where the DNA matches it firmly. Size tells how often a clone was seen (once, few, many) or the class of an expanded clone, and some rows leave it out.

d_call	clone_size	j_call	v_call	cdr3_nt	cdr3_aa
NA	NA	TRBJ1-1	TRBV2	TGTGCCAGCAGTACAGGGACGGGAGCTTTCTTT	CASSTGTGAFF
NA	NA	TRBJ1-2	TRBV28	TGTGCCAGCAAATCGGGGATAATGGGTGGCTACACCTTC	CASKSGIMGGYTF
TRBD1	NA	TRBJ2-1	TRBV5-6	TGTGCCAGCACCTCCCCCCTCTGGGACAGGAGGGAGGATGAGCAGTTCTTC	CASTSPLWDRREDEQFF
TRBD1	once	TRBJ1-1	TRBV5-1	TGCGCCAGCAGCTTGGGACAGGGGGTTGGAGCTTTCTTT	CASSLGQGVGAFF
TRBD2	NA	TRBJ2-7	TRBV7-2	TGTGCCAGCAGCTTAGGACTAGCGGGAGGGCTTCCCAACGAGCAGTACTTC	CASSLGLAGGLPNEQYF
NA	NA	TRBJ2-2	TRBV27	TGTGCCAGCAGTTCGCGACTAGACACCGGGGAGCTGTTTTTT	CASSSRLDTGELFF
TRBD1	NA	TRBJ1-4	TRBV6-1	TGTGCCAGCAGTGGAGACAGGGGGCAGTATGAAAAACTGTTTTTT	CASSGDRGQYEKLFF
NA	NA	TRBJ1-2	TRBV7-9	TGTGCCAGCAGCTTAATGAGCGGCGCCTTC	CASSLMSGAF
TRBD2	once	TRBJ2-5	TRBV11-2	TGTGCCAGCAGCTTAGGGCTAGCGGGAGCAGAGACCCAGTACTTC	CASSLGLAGAETQYF
TRBD2	NA	TRBJ2-7	TRBV6-1	TGTGCCAGCAGGGTCGAGGGACTAGCGGGTCTCGAGCAGTACTTC	CASRVEGLAGLEQYF
NA	NA	TRBJ1-5	TRBV28	TGTGCCAGCAGTCGAAGTAGCCAGGGGCGCAATCAGCCCCAGCATTTT	CASSRSSQGRNQPQHF
NA	NA	TRBJ1-1	TRBV30	TGTGCCTGGAGGAGGTGGGGAGGTTGGACTGAAGCTTTCTTT	CAWRRWGGWTEAFF
TRBD1	NA	TRBJ1-5	TRBV4-1	TGCGCCAGCAGCCAAGATTGGGCAGGGGGTAATCAGCCCCAGCATTTT	CASSQDWAGGNQPQHF
NA	NA	TRBJ1-5	TRBV2	TGTGCCAGCAAATCACAATCAGGGGATAATCAGCCCCAGCATTTT	CASKSQSGDNQPQHF
NA	NA	TRBJ2-3	TRBV19	TGTGCCAGCACAGCAGCAGATACGCAGTATTTT	CASTAADTQYF
TRBD1	NA	TRBJ1-2	TRBV27	TGTGCCAGCAGTGAGACAGGGGGTGGCTACACCTTC	CASSETGGGYTF
NA	NA	TRBJ1-2	TRBV6-5	TGTGCCAGCAGTTTCTCCCAACGCGGATATTATGGCTACACCTTC	CASSFSQRGYYGYTF
NA	NA	TRBJ2-7	TRBV4-1	TGCGCCAGCAGCCAGGAGTTCGGTCCGAAGGACGAGCAGTACTTC	CASSQEFGPKDEQYF
TRBD1	NA	TRBJ2-1	TRBV27	TGTGCCAGCAGGGACAGGGGTTTCAATGAGCAGTTCTTC	CASRDRGFNEQFF
NA	once	TRBJ2-7	TRBV11-2	TGTGCCAGCAGCTTAGTACCTCGCGTCTACGAGCAGTACTTC	CASSLVPRVYEQYF
NA	NA	TRBJ1-2	TRBV11-2	TGTGCCAGCAGCTTAGTGGGGGGGGTCCGGGACCGGGATGGGGGCTACACCTTC	CASSLVGGVRDRDGGYTF
NA	few	TRBJ2-7	TRBV28	TGTGCCAGCCGGGACTCCTCCGACTACGAGCAGTACTTC	CASRDSSDYEQYF
NA	NA	TRBJ1-3	TRBV2	TGTGCCAGCAGTGTTCGGGGCTCTGGAAACACCATATATTTT	CASSVRGSGNTIYF
TRBD2	few	TRBJ2-3	TRBV2	TGTGCCAGCAGTGCGGCTAGTGGGGGGGCAGATACGCAGTATTTT	CASSAASGGADTQYF
TRBD2	NA	TRBJ2-3	TRBV13	TGTGCCAGCAGCTTGGGACTAGCGGGAAACACAGATACGCAGTATTTT	CASSLGLAGNTDTQYF
NA	once	TRBJ2-7	TRBV10-2	TGCGCCAGCCAAGGTGGGGTAGCGCCGACCTACGAGCAGTACTTC	CASQGGVAPTYEQYF
NA	NA	TRBJ1-5	TRBV19	TGTGCCAGTAGTATCGTCCTTAGCAATCAGCCCCAGCATTTT	CASSIVLSNQPQHF
NA	NA	TRBJ2-2	TRBV5-5	TGTGCCAGCAGCTTGAGGGGAGGCGGGGAGCTGTTTTTT	CASSLRGGGELFF
TRBD1	NA	TRBJ2-3	TRBV6-1	TGTGCCAGCATAATGGACAGGGTAACCGATACGCAGTATTTT	CASIMDRVTDTQYF
NA	NA	TRBJ2-1	TRBV2	TGTGCCAGCAGTACCAGGGAATTGGGGTACAATGAGCAGTTCTTC	CASSTRELGYNEQFF
NA	few	TRBJ2-4	TRBV5-1	TGCGCCAGCAGCCTCCCCGATAGAAACATTCAGTACTTC	CASSLPDRNIQYF
NA	once	TRBJ2-7	TRBV30	TGTGCCTGGGGCCGTTCCTACGAGCAGTACTTC	CAWGRSYEQYF
TRBD2	NA	TRBJ2-1	TRBV29-1	TGCAGCGTTCGCCTAGCGGGAGCCGATGAGCAGTTCTTC	CSVRLAGADEQFF
NA	NA	TRBJ1-3	TRBV29-1	TGCAGCGTTGAAACGGTGGAGGGGATTGTCGACACCATATATTTT	CSVETVEGIVDTIYF
NA	medium-sized	TRBJ2-7	TRBV4-3	TGCGCCAGCAGCCAAGATGGGGTGGGAGGCTCCTACGAGCAGTACTTC	CASSQDGVGGSYEQYF
NA	NA	TRBJ2-3	TRBV7-9	TGTGCCAGCAGCCCCCCGGCGACTAGCACAGATACGCAGTATTTT	CASSPPATSTDTQYF
NA	few	TRBJ1-6	TRBV6-5	TGTGCCAGCAGTACGGACAGAAACAATAATTCACCCCTCCACTTT	CASSTDRNNNSPLHF
NA	NA	TRBJ1-1	TRBV11-2	TGTGCCAGCAGCTCCACGACAGCTGAAGCTTTCTTT	CASSSTTAEAFF
NA	NA	TRBJ2-3	TRBV4-2	TGTGCCAGCAGCCAAGATGGGGGGGCAGATAGAACAGATACGCAGTATTTT	CASSQDGGADRTDTQYF
NA	few	TRBJ1-1	TRBV10-2	TGCGCCAGCAGTGAATCCTCGGGGGGTGGTGAAGCTTTCTTT	CASSESSGGGEAFF
TRBD2	NA	TRBJ2-5	TRBV6-1	TGTGCCAGCAGTTCCCACCTCGGCGGGGGAGAGACCCAGTACTTC	CASSSHLGGGETQYF
NA	NA	TRBJ2-7	TRBV28	TGTGCCAGCAGCCCATGGGGAGGTAACGAGCAGTACTTC	CASSPWGGNEQYF
NA	NA	TRBJ1-1	TRBV15	TGTGCCACCAGCAGAGCAAGACAGACGAACACTGAAGCTTTCTTT	CATSRARQTNTEAFF
TRBD1	NA	TRBJ2-2	TRBV4-3	TGCGCCAGCAGCCAAGACCCTACAGGGGCGATTGGTCCCGGGGAGCTGTTTTTT	CASSQDPTGAIGPGELFF
NA	NA	TRBJ1-4	TRBV7-2	TGTGCCAGCACATTGGGGTGGGGACTTGATGAAAAACTGTTTTTT	CASTLGWGLDEKLFF